This T cell receptor (beta chain) stems from a study of blood T cell repertoires in COVID-19. Across the whole study: Sites in the United States, Italy and Spain provided acute and convalescent COVID-19 samples. Sample material is recorded as cDNA or gDNA derived from T cells, B-cell-depleted T cells, or PBMCs.

Original processing notes: Cell counts per sample came from amplifying reference gene primers. Profiling relied on immunoSEQ multiplex PCR, and the TCRdb table lists in-frame clones only, not all of them. V, J and clone size were drawn from that table, and D and trimming were deduced from the DNA. The table lists 180,000 or so clones, 82% of them singletons. The clonotype originates from a woman in her 70s with acute or convalescent COVID-19. The sequencing sample was made of peripheral blood.

The CDR3 DNA follows: TGTGCCAGCAGCAGCTCTCGGAGCAATCAGCCCCAGCATTTT. This translates into CASSSSRSNQPQHF. The chain employs TRBV21-1 and TRBJ1-5. TRBV21-1 is described as a pseudogene. This CDR3 spans 14 amino acids.